This is a list of T cell receptor beta chains from one sample in a study of cytomegalovirus exposure and HLA in healthy donors. Measured with immunoSEQ multiplex PCR; TCRdb has only the in-frame clones, and not every one. The sample records about 130,000 clones, about 10% being singletons. The sample was PBMCs. Every receptor here comes from a young woman in good health and CMV-seropositive. Both conserved end residues are part of each CDR3. D genes are given only for firm matches. The size of a clone is reported for some rows only, either as once, few or many, or as a class for expanded clones.

cdr3_aa	cdr3_nt	clone_size	v_call	d_call	j_call
CASSTRGTAVTDEQYF	TGTGCCAGCAGCACACGGGGAACGGCCGTTACCGACGAGCAGTACTTC	few	TRBV9	NA	TRBJ2-7
CASSRPRGSYEQYF	TGTGCCAGCAGCCGCCCCCGAGGGAGCTACGAGCAGTACTTC	few	TRBV28	NA	TRBJ2-7
CASSLAPLAGVSSYNEQFF	TGTGCCAGCAGTCTTGCCCCACTAGCGGGAGTAAGCTCCTACAATGAGCAGTTCTTC	few	TRBV5-4	TRBD2	TRBJ2-1
CASHGTSWETQYF	TGTGCCAGCCACGGGACTAGTTGGGAGACCCAGTACTTC	few	TRBV6-6	TRBD2	TRBJ2-5
CASSLVGRYYEQYF	TGCGCCAGCAGCTTGGTGGGCAGGTACTACGAGCAGTACTTC	NA	TRBV5-1	NA	TRBJ2-7
CASRRARDTQYF	TGTGCCAGCAGGAGGGCTCGGGATACGCAGTATTTT	few	TRBV6-6	NA	TRBJ2-3
CASSLSAKHYEQYF	TGTGCCAGCAGTTTAAGTGCCAAGCACTACGAGCAGTACTTC	NA	TRBV28	NA	TRBJ2-7
CASRSLAGVKFF	TGTGCCAGCAGATCTCTAGCGGGAGTAAAGTTCTTC	NA	TRBV6-5	TRBD2	TRBJ2-1
CASSSQESGETQYF	TGTGCCAGCAGCTCACAGGAAAGTGGAGAGACCCAGTACTTC	NA	TRBV5-4	NA	TRBJ2-5
CASSIGRGAINTGELFF	TGTGCCAGTAGTATCGGCAGGGGTGCGATTAACACCGGGGAGCTGTTTTTT	NA	TRBV19	NA	TRBJ2-2
CAWSTGVEELFF	TGTGCCTGGAGCACAGGGGTGGAGGAGCTGTTTTTT	NA	TRBV30	TRBD1	TRBJ2-2
CASSLGGLAGGETQYF	TGTGCCAGCAGCTTGGGAGGACTAGCGGGTGGAGAGACCCAGTACTTC	few	TRBV5-4	TRBD2	TRBJ2-5
CASSSGGSSTDTQYF	TGTGCCAGCAGTTCAGGCGGGAGTAGCACAGATACGCAGTATTTT	NA	TRBV6-1	TRBD2	TRBJ2-3
CASSDISGRAGGELFF	TGTGCCAGCAGTGATATAAGCGGGAGGGCTGGCGGGGAGCTGTTTTTT	few	TRBV6-1	TRBD2	TRBJ2-2
CASSSTGNPTDTQYF	TGTGCCAGCAGCTCAACAGGAAATCCCACAGATACGCAGTATTTT	few	TRBV7-9	NA	TRBJ2-3
CASSLGSTGLGTIYF	TGTGCCAGCAGCTTAGGCTCGACAGGGTTAGGCACCATATATTTT	NA	TRBV11-2	TRBD1	TRBJ1-3
CASRSLAGVVDTQYF	TGTGCCAGCAGGTCACTAGCGGGAGTGGTGGATACGCAGTATTTT	NA	TRBV27	TRBD2	TRBJ2-3
CASSTDYGYTF	TGTGCCAGCAGTACGGACTATGGCTACACCTTC	few	TRBV28	NA	TRBJ1-2
CASSGGAANTDTQYF	TGTGCCAGCAGTGGGGGAGCCGCGAATACAGATACGCAGTATTTT	NA	TRBV2	NA	TRBJ2-3
CASIPLAGVPGELFF	TGTGCCAGCATTCCCCTAGCGGGAGTGCCCGGGGAGCTGTTTTTT	few	TRBV6-5	TRBD2	TRBJ2-2
CASSQRAENTGELFF	TGTGCCAGCAGCCAGAGGGCAGAGAACACCGGGGAGCTGTTTTTT	few	TRBV16	NA	TRBJ2-2
CASPRGEQFF	TGTGCCTCCCCCCGGGGTGAGCAGTTCTTC	NA	TRBV5-4	NA	TRBJ2-1
CAWSVRPGASNQPQHF	TGTGCCTGGAGTGTACGTCCGGGAGCGAGCAATCAGCCCCAGCATTTT	NA	TRBV30	NA	TRBJ1-5
CASSVGPDSYNEQFF	TGTGCCAGCAGCGTAGGGCCGGACTCGTACAATGAGCAGTTCTTC	few	TRBV9	NA	TRBJ2-1
CASSGAVSTVQYF	TGTGCCAGCAGCGGGGCGGTTAGTACGGTTCAGTACTTC	few	TRBV7-2	NA	TRBJ2-4
CASSTTVNTGELFF	TGTGCCAGTAGTACCACTGTGAACACCGGGGAGCTGTTTTTT	NA	TRBV19	NA	TRBJ2-2
CASSVGQGELETQYF	TGTGCCAGCAGCGTAGGGCAGGGGGAATTGGAGACCCAGTACTTC	once	TRBV9	TRBD1	TRBJ2-5
CASSLAGDRVGTEAFF	TGCGCCAGCAGCTTGGCGGGGGACAGGGTGGGAACTGAAGCTTTCTTT	few	TRBV5-1	TRBD1	TRBJ1-1
CASGLSEGGNQPQHF	TGTGCTAGTGGTTTGTCAGAGGGAGGCAATCAGCCCCAGCATTTT	few	TRBV12-5	NA	TRBJ1-5
CASSQVSTTLRREKLFF	TGTGCCAGCAGCCAAGTTTCGACAACCTTACGGAGGGAAAAACTGTTTTTT	few	TRBV14	NA	TRBJ1-4
CARQILVLISYGYTF	TGTGCCAGACAAATCCTAGTCCTCATTAGCTATGGCTACACCTTC	few	TRBV19	NA	TRBJ1-2
CASSLTPGAINEQFF	TGTGCCAGCAGCTTAACCCCAGGGGCGATTAATGAGCAGTTCTTC	NA	TRBV7-3	NA	TRBJ2-1
CASSLSPSAYEQYF	TGTGCCAGCAGCTTGTCCCCCTCGGCCTACGAGCAGTACTTC	NA	TRBV7-9	NA	TRBJ2-7
CASSVGLADTGELFF	TGTGCCAGCAGCGTCGGACTAGCGGATACCGGGGAGCTGTTTTTT	NA	TRBV9	TRBD2	TRBJ2-2
CASSLSAGVVGTEAFF	TGTGCCAGCAGTTTATCGGCAGGGGTGGTGGGCACTGAAGCTTTCTTT	few	TRBV27	NA	TRBJ1-1
CASSLSATGAGGYTF	TGTGCCAGCAGTTTATCTGCCACAGGGGCGGGCGGCTACACCTTC	few	TRBV27	TRBD1	TRBJ1-2
CASSVGSSGTAYEQYF	TGTGCCAGCAGCGTAGGGTCGTCGGGGACAGCATACGAGCAGTACTTC	few	TRBV9	TRBD1	TRBJ2-7
CASLWGGDTDTQYF	TGTGCCAGCCTATGGGGCGGAGACACAGATACGCAGTATTTT	few	TRBV2	NA	TRBJ2-3
CASSLAGGPSETQYF	TGTGCCAGCAGTTTAGCGGGAGGGCCTTCAGAGACCCAGTACTTC	NA	TRBV7-3	TRBD2	TRBJ2-5
CASSIAQGVHEQYF	TGTGCCAGCAGTATTGCGCAGGGGGTCCACGAGCAGTACTTC	few	TRBV28	TRBD1	TRBJ2-7
CASSLSGTSVLEDTQYF	TGTGCCAGCAGTTTATCCGGGACTAGCGTCTTAGAGGATACGCAGTATTTT	NA	TRBV27	TRBD2	TRBJ2-3
CASSATVLAGGEQYF	TGTGCCAGCAGCGCCACCGTGCTAGCGGGAGGCGAGCAGTACTTC	NA	TRBV11-1	TRBD2	TRBJ2-7
CASSFSPGGGNEQFF	TGTGCCAGCAGCTTTTCTCCAGGGGGTGGTAATGAGCAGTTCTTC	few	TRBV7-6	TRBD1	TRBJ2-1
CASQPLGGTGEQFF	TGTGCCAGCCAACCCCTGGGCGGGACAGGGGAGCAGTTCTTC	NA	TRBV6-1	TRBD1	TRBJ2-1
CASSYSFRREYNEQFF	TGTGCCAGCAGTTACTCTTTTCGGCGGGAATACAATGAGCAGTTCTTC	NA	TRBV6-6	NA	TRBJ2-1
CASSLALFTEAFF	TGTGCCAGCAGCTTAGCCCTGTTCACTGAAGCTTTCTTT	NA	TRBV7-8	NA	TRBJ1-1
CASSLPGGETYEQYF	TGTGCCAGCAGTTTGCCGGGGGGAGAAACCTACGAGCAGTACTTC	few	TRBV28	TRBD2	TRBJ2-7
CASSSRLGLEQYF	TGTGCCAGCAGCTCCCGACTAGGACTCGAGCAGTACTTC	NA	TRBV5-8	NA	TRBJ2-7
CASSPMTGRPGNTIYF	TGCGCCAGCAGCCCGATGACAGGGAGGCCTGGAAACACCATATATTTT	few	TRBV5-1	TRBD1	TRBJ1-3
CASRRDFYTGELFF	TGTGCTAGCAGGAGGGACTTTTACACCGGGGAGCTGTTTTTT	NA	TRBV7-7	NA	TRBJ2-2
CASSEVAAQETQYF	TGTGCCAGCAGCGAGGTAGCGGCCCAAGAGACCCAGTACTTC	few	TRBV5-4	NA	TRBJ2-5
CASTSGTGGNEQYF	TGTGCCAGCACCTCCGGGACAGGGGGGAACGAGCAGTACTTC	few	TRBV11-2	TRBD1	TRBJ2-7
CASSYTSGRIVEQYF	TGTGCCAGCAGCTATACTAGCGGGAGGATCGTCGAGCAGTACTTC	NA	TRBV11-2	TRBD2	TRBJ2-7
CASSSTGGPYEQYF	TGTGCCAGCAGTTCGACAGGGGGCCCTTACGAGCAGTACTTC	few	TRBV11-2	TRBD1	TRBJ2-7
CASSFQAFSGNTIYF	TGTGCCAGCAGTTTTCAGGCGTTCTCTGGAAACACCATATATTTT	few	TRBV2	NA	TRBJ1-3
CAWRRTGSSYEQYF	TGTGCCTGGAGGAGAACAGGGAGCTCCTACGAGCAGTACTTC	NA	TRBV30	NA	TRBJ2-7